The source of this TCR beta chain is a study of shared clonotypes between healthy human individuals. General study findings and limits: A reduction in generation probabilities was seen for non-shared clonotypes relative to those shared by all four donors. Sorted-subset samples were not fully sequenced, rarefaction indicated.

This clone was counted once. The antigen is undetermined. J gave up 5 bases and V 0 bases, and 12 bases lay outside the gene matches. This CDR3 region has 18 residues. The germline CDR1 and CDR2 sequences are MRHNA and SNTAGT. Data came from immunoSEQ multiplex PCR; TCRdb stores just in-frame clones and leaves some out. The table includes some 2 million clones, over 85% detected once. The sequence was collected from a man younger than 35 in good health. Sequencing was performed on naive CD4+ T cells sorted from blood. Stated subset: CD45RA+ positively selected. The chain is built from TRBV6-4 and TRBJ2-3; 9 nucleotides line up with TRBD1. CDR3 nucleotide sequence: TGTGCCAGCAGTGACTCCCACTTCTGGGGACAGGGTAGAGATACGCAGTATTTT. It specifies CASSDSHFWGQGRDTQYF.